The sequence of this T cell receptor beta chain was determined in a study of blood T cell repertoires in COVID-19. Study as a whole: Italy, Spain and the United States were the sources of the convalescent and acute COVID-19 samples. In each case, the material was cDNA or gDNA derived from T cells, B-cell-depleted T cells, or PBMCs.

The CDR3 loop spans 12 amino acids. V dropped 3 bases and J dropped 2 bases, with 5 bases sitting between them. Germline V gives CDR1 LGHNT, CDR2 FRNRAP. Original analysis: Reference gene primer amplification yielded estimated nucleated cell counts. The repertoire was sequenced with immunoSEQ multiplex PCR; TCRdb's copy has only in-frame clones and lacks some. The DNA was the basis for D and trimming; V, J and clone size are from that table. The data show about 120,000 clones, with approximately 77% seen just once and 6.5% to 9.5% held by the top ten. The gene calls are TRBV12-5 and TRBJ2-7; D unclear. This receptor was identified in a human donor in a cohort sampled during active COVID-19. Sequenced sample: peripheral blood. The CDR3 sequence is CASGFSAYEQYF. Written as DNA, the CDR3 is TGTGCTAGTGGTTTCTCGGCCTACGAGCAGTACTTC.